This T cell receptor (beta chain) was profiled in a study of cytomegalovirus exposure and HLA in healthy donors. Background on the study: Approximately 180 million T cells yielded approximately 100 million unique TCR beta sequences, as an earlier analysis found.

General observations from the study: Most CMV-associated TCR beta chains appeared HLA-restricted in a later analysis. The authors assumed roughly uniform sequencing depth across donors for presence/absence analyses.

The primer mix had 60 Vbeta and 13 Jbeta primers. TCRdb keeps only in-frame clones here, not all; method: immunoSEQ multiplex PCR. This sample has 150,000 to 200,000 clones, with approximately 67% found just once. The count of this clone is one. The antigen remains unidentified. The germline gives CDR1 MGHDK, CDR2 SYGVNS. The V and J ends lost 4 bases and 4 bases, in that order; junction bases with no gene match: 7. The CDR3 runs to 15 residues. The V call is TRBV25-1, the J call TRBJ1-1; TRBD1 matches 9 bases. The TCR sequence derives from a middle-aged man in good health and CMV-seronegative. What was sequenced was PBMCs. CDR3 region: CASSASNRGRTEAFF. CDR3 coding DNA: TGTGCCAGCAGTGCCTCTAACAGGGGGCGCACTGAAGCTTTCTTT.